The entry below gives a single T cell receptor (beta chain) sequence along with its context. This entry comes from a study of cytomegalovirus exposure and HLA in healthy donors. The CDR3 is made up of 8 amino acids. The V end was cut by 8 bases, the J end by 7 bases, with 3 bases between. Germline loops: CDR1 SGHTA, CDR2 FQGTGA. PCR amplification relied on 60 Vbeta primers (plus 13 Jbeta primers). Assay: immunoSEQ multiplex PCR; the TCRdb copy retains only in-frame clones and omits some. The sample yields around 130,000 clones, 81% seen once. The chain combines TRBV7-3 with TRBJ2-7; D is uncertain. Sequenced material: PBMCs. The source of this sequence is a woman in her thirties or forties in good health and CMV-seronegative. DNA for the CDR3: TGTGCCAGCCATGAGCAGTACTTC. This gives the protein CASHEQYF.